The sequence of this T cell receptor beta chain was determined in a study of cytomegalovirus exposure and HLA in healthy donors. PCR was performed using 60 Vbeta and 13 Jbeta primers. Method: immunoSEQ multiplex PCR; TCRdb's copy keeps in-frame clones and lacks some. The repertoire consists of around 140,000 clones, with around 80% occurring once and the leading ten covering approximately 1.5%. V lost 9 bases and J lost 4, with 7 bases in between. This CDR3 region has 11 residues. Looked up from germline, CDR1 is SNHLY and CDR2 is FYNNEI. The source material was PBMCs. The J gene is TRBJ1-3, the V gene TRBV2, with a tentative D call TRBD1 (6 bases). This receptor was obtained from a woman aged 18 to 35 in good health and CMV-seronegative. As DNA, the CDR3 is TGTGCCAGAGGACAGGGAAACACCATATATTTT. This translates into CARGQGNTIYF.